Following are 32 T cell receptor beta chains from one sample sequenced in a study of post-analysis software for immune sequencing data. General study results and limits: About five TRBV segments, including TRBV5-6, TRBV5-1 and TRBV20-1, were more frequent in patients than controls.

No cognate antigen is known for these TCRs. Unique molecular identifiers were built into the TCR beta cDNA libraries. From the PCR reads, TCRdb called clonotypes with MiXCR, one entry per CDR3 protein. The sample has hundreds of thousands of distinct CDR3 sequences, approximately 45% seen once. Sequenced material: blood. The source is a girl between 10 and 17 years old with multiple sclerosis.

The chain links TRBV4-3 to TRBJ2-1, with a tentative D call TRBD2 (6 bases). The germline CDR1 and CDR2 sequences are LGHNA and YSLEER. V was trimmed by 1 base and J by 6 bases, leaving 19 bases between them. CDR3 length: 17 amino acids. Written as DNA, the CDR3 is TGCGCCAGCAGCCAAGTCGGATCCGGGACTCTCAGCAATGAGCAGTTCTTC. Its translation: CASSQVGSGTLSNEQFF.

This clonotype was counted ten times or more. The chain combines TRBV28 with TRBJ2-7; the D gene is possibly TRBD1 (6 bases). V lost 3 bases and J 1 base, leaving 13 bases between the germline ends. The V gene's germline CDR1 is MDHEN and CDR2 SYDVKM. The CDR3 sequence is 15 residues long. The CDR3 DNA is TGTGCCAGCAGTTTGACAGGCGCGAGGTCCTACGAGCAGTACTTC. This gives the protein CASSLTGARSYEQYF.

At least ten counts were recorded for this clonotype. The junction departs from germline at one end; a sequencing error may be responsible. This chain connects TRBV5-1 to TRBJ2-1, with D tentatively TRBD1 (6 bases). The CDR3 is 12 residues long. CDR1 SGHRS and CDR2 YFSETQ come from the germline V gene. CDR3 DNA: TGTGCCAGCAGTTTAGCAGGGGATGAGCAGTTCTTC. Translating gives CASSLAGDEQFF.

About this clonotype itself: Relative to the germline gene, one junction end is altered; a read error may explain this. The genes are TRBV4-1 and TRBJ2-1; a weak D match, TRBD2 (7 bases). CDR1 and CDR2 from the germline V gene are MGHRA and YSYEKL. The CDR3 is made up of 16 amino acids. The CDR3: CAGSQVRGGSYSEQFF. The DNA of the CDR3 is TGCGCCGGCAGCCAAGTCCGCGGGGGCTCCTACAGTGAGCAGTTCTTC.

This clonotype was counted a few times. The chain has TRBV2 and TRBJ1-6, with D maybe TRBD1 (6 bases). V was pared by 9 bases and J by 10 bases, with 16 bases between. The CDR3 covers 13 residues. Germline V lookup: CDR1 SNHLY, CDR2 FYNNEI. The CDR3 nucleotides read TGTGCCAGGGTGAGGGGGTCGGGGTCACCCCTCCACTTT. Its translation: CARVRGSGSPLHF.

This clonotype was counted a few times. The V call is TRBV28, the J call TRBJ2-7; TRBD1 might be the D (6 bases). The CDR3 length is 12 residues. Trimming left V 7 bases short and J 2 bases short, with 9 bases between. Germline V gene data show CDR1 as MDHEN and CDR2 as SYDVKM. The CDR3 reads CASTQGPYEQYF. In DNA form, the CDR3 reads TGTGCCAGCACTCAGGGGCCCTACGAGCAGTACTTC.

This chain links TRBV4-2 with TRBJ2-7; possible D gene TRBD1, 5 bases. The tail of the sequence fits TRBJ2-5 better, so the J call may be wrong. The CDR3 runs 15 residues. Germline CDR1 reads LGHNA; CDR2 reads YNFKEQ. The DNA for the CDR3 is TGTGCCAGCAGCCCAGGAATAGACAGCCAAGAGACCCAGTACTTC. Its protein product is CASSPGIDSQETQYF.

The chain has TRBV5-4 and TRBJ2-1; 8 nucleotides match TRBD2. V shed 4 bases and J 2 bases; nucleotides not matched to a gene: 11. Germline loops: CDR1 SGHNT, CDR2 YYREEE (reference sequence). There are 17 residues in the CDR3. CDR3 protein: CASSLLHREGPYNEQFF. The CDR3 bases are TGTGCCAGCAGCCTTCTCCACCGGGAGGGCCCCTACAATGAGCAGTTCTTC.

This sequence joins TRBV12-3 or TRBV12-4 and TRBJ1-5; TRBD1 matches 11 bases. This CDR3 comprises 16 residues. J was trimmed by 6 bases and V by 5 bases; bases with no gene match: 9. The CDR3 protein is CASSIKGQGAGQPQHF. In nucleotides, the CDR3 is TGTGCCAGCAGTATCAAAGGACAGGGGGCTGGTCAGCCCCAGCATTTT.

The rearrangement joins TRBV5-1 to TRBJ1-1; tentative D call: TRBD1 (5 bases). The CDR3 has 15 amino acids. The V end was cut by 6 bases, the J end by 3 bases, with 18 bases between. Germline V lookup: CDR1 SGHRS, CDR2 YFSETQ. The CDR3 sequence: CASNVGGNVYTEAFF. The CDR3 nucleotides are TGCGCCAGCAACGTCGGGGGAAATGTGTACACTGAAGCTTTCTTT.

This clonotype was counted once. The chain links TRBV7-9 to TRBJ2-1, with no clear D. Deletions cut 0 bases from V and 1 base from J, with 16 bases between. Germline lookup yields CDR1 SEHNR and CDR2 FQNEAQ (reference sequence). The CDR3 runs 18 residues. The CDR3 here is CASSLAGKGQASYNEQFF. CDR3 bases: TGTGCCAGCAGCTTAGCGGGGAAGGGCCAGGCGTCCTACAATGAGCAGTTCTTC.

The V and J genes are TRBV7-2 and TRBJ1-5; D perhaps matches TRBD1 (5 bases). The CDR3 sequence is 16 residues long. Germline CDR1 reads SGHTA; CDR2 reads FQGNSA. With 5 bases removed from V and 1 base from J, the gap between germline ends came to 15 bases. The CDR3 nucleotides are TGTGCCAGCAGCCTAATGGGAGGGGACAGCAATCAGCCCCAGCATTTT. It codes for CASSLMGGDSNQPQHF.

This clonotype was seen more than once but under ten times. The chain employs TRBV4-3 and TRBJ2-7; D not resolved. The V end was cut by 2 bases, the J end by 2 bases, with 10 bases between. This CDR3 is built from 14 residues. The germline V gene encodes CDR1 LGHNA and CDR2 YSLEER. As DNA, the CDR3 is TGCGCCAGCAGCCAATCTAGAAGCACCTACGAGCAGTACTTC. Protein sequence: CASSQSRSTYEQYF.

V and J are TRBV20-1 and TRBJ2-7; TRBD2 matches at 10 bases. The junction had 3 bases not matched to a gene; V was cut back by 5 bases and J by 2 bases. CDR3 length equals 13 residues. Germline V lookup: CDR1 DFQATT, CDR2 SNEGSKA (reference sequence). The CDR3 region is CSALGTSAYEQYF. DNA of the CDR3: TGCAGTGCTCTCGGGACTAGCGCCTACGAGCAGTACTTC.

The rearrangement links TRBV28 to TRBJ2-1; D might be TRBD1 (6 bases). The CDR3 is 16 amino acids. The germline V gene has CDR1 MDHEN and CDR2 SYDVKM. Trimming cost V 5 bases and J 3 bases, with 17 bases left between them. CDR3 sequence reads: CASSLKGHDFYNEQFF. For the CDR3, the DNA is TGTGCCAGCAGTCTAAAGGGACATGACTTCTACAATGAGCAGTTCTTC.

The chain is built from TRBV2 and TRBJ2-3, with TRBD1 matching 9 bases. The CDR3 consists of 13 residues. The junction had 7 bases not matched to a gene; V was cut back by 8 bases and J by 7 bases. The germline V gene encodes CDR1 SNHLY and CDR2 FYNNEI. CDR3 coding DNA: TGTGCCAGCGGGTCCGGGACAGGGAATACGCAGTATTTT. Translated: CASGSGTGNTQYF.

The chain carries TRBV9 and TRBJ2-6; TRBD1 or TRBD2 may be the D gene (6 bases each). This CDR3 region has 18 residues. CDR1 and CDR2 from the germline V gene are SGDLS and YYNGEE. V was clipped by 3 bases and J by 0 bases, with 16 bases between them. The CDR3 here is CASSEGVAATSGANVLTF. CDR3 coding DNA: TGTGCCAGCAGCGAGGGGGTAGCGGCCACCTCTGGGGCCAACGTCCTGACTTTC.

This clonotype was observed a few times. V is TRBV25-1 and J is TRBJ2-5; D is perhaps TRBD1 or TRBD2 (5 bases each). The germline V gene has CDR1 MGHDK and CDR2 SYGVNS. V was pared by 3 bases and J by 2 bases, with 16 bases between. CDR3 length equals 16 residues. The CDR3 spells CASSDIWGMRQETQYF. DNA for the CDR3: TGTGCCAGCAGTGATATTTGGGGGATGAGGCAAGAGACCCAGTACTTC.

The genes are TRBV28 and TRBJ2-5; 7 bases align to TRBD2. The trim removed 8 bases at V and 5 bases at J, leaving 17 bases unmatched. Per germline, CDR1 MDHEN and CDR2 SYDVKM. The CDR3 is 16 amino acids. CDR3 nucleotide sequence: TGTGCCAGCTATCTTTCTGGCGGGAGTCAGTCGGAGACCCAGTACTTC. Amino acid sequence: CASYLSGGSQSETQYF. Combining the CDR3 with reference TRBV28 and TRBJ2-5 gives the whole variable domain DVKVTQSSRYLVKRTGEKVFLECVQDMDHENMFWYRQDPGLGLRLIYFSYDVKMKEKGDIPEGYSVSREKKERFSLILESASTNQTSMYLCASYLSGGSQSETQYFGPGTRLLVL.

This clonotype was counted only a few times. The chain couples TRBV5-1 to TRBJ1-2; 10 positions match TRBD1. V trimming: 4 bases; J trimming: 4 bases; junction bases outside the gene matches: 7. From germline, CDR1 is SGHRS and CDR2 YFSETQ. The CDR3 is 15 amino acids. CDR3 sequence (DNA): TGCGCCAGCAGCCCCGGACAGGGGGTGATCTATGGCTACACCTTC. Translated, it gives CASSPGQGVIYGYTF.

The CDR3: CASSFSGGKYEQYF. The CDR3 DNA reads as TGTGCCAGCAGCTTTAGCGGAGGCAAATACGAGCAGTACTTC. This chain links TRBV7-9 with TRBJ2-4; tentative D call: TRBD2 (6 bases). The J call may be incorrect, as the DNA end agrees better with TRBJ2-7. The CDR3 is made up of 14 amino acids. Germline lookup yields CDR1 SEHNR and CDR2 FQNEAQ (reference sequence).

This clonotype was seen a few times. V is TRBV27 and J is TRBJ2-6; D could derive from TRBD1 or TRBD2 (5 bases each). This CDR3 region has 17 residues. Looked up from germline, CDR1 is MNHEY and CDR2 is SMNVEV (reference sequence). Trimming removed 3 bases at V and 2 bases at J, with 14 bases between. The CDR3: CASSFKMGVPGANVLTF. The CDR3 DNA reads TGTGCCAGCAGTTTTAAAATGGGGGTCCCTGGGGCCAACGTCCTGACTTTC.

The rearrangement links TRBV27 to TRBJ2-1, with D maybe TRBD2 (6 bases). The J call is uncertain, as TRBJ2-7 better fits the DNA end. Germline V gives CDR1 MNHEY, CDR2 SMNVEV (reference sequence). The CDR3 runs to 16 residues. CDR3 region: CASIKTRDFSHNEQYF. The DNA of the CDR3 is TGTGCCAGCATTAAGACGCGGGACTTCTCCCACAATGAGCAGTACTTC.

A few counts support this clonotype. This chain links TRBV24-1 with TRBJ2-1, with 7 bases matching TRBD1. This CDR3 has 15 residues. Trimming removed 4 bases from V and 4 bases from J; junction bases left unmatched: 6. Germline loops: CDR1 KGHDR, CDR2 SFDVKD. The CDR3 bases are TGTGCCACCAGTGACCCCCCACAGGGGTACAATGAGCAGTTCTTC. Protein: CATSDPPQGYNEQFF.

The chain links TRBV28 to TRBJ2-7, with TRBD2 identical over 8 bases. Germline values: CDR1 MDHEN, CDR2 SYDVKM. This CDR3 has 14 amino acids. V trimming: 5 bases; J trimming: 6 bases; junction bases outside the gene matches: 9. The CDR3 sequence is CASSIHSGIFEQYF. CDR3 coding DNA: TGTGCCAGCAGTATCCATAGCGGGATTTTCGAGCAGTACTTC.

The chain is built from TRBV9 and TRBJ1-1; D not certain. CDR1 is SGDLS, CDR2 YYNGEE, per germline. V lost 0 bases and J 6 bases, leaving 24 bases between the germline ends. CDR3 length: 18 amino acids. CDR3 coding DNA: TGTGCCAGCAGCGTAGGGGGAAGTGTCCCCCGCGTCGAATCTGAAGCTTTCTTT. Translating gives CASSVGGSVPRVESEAFF.

The V and J genes are TRBV7-9 and TRBJ2-1, with D perhaps given as TRBD1 or TRBD2 (5 bases each). Germline lookup yields CDR1 SEHNR and CDR2 FQNEAQ (reference sequence). V was shortened by 2 bases and J by 6 bases, with 11 bases between the two germline ends. The length of the CDR3 is 14 residues. The CDR3 loop is CASSLSGTPNEQFF. In DNA, the CDR3 is TGTGCCAGCAGCTTATCGGGGACCCCCAATGAGCAGTTCTTC.

This clonotype was observed many times. The rearrangement joins TRBV5-5 to TRBJ2-1; 9 bases line up with TRBD2. With V trimmed by 1 base and J by 7 bases, 18 bases remained unmatched. The germline gives CDR1 SGHKS, CDR2 YYEKEE (reference sequence). The CDR3 is 19 residues long. In DNA form, the CDR3 reads TGTGCCAGCAGCTTGCGGTGGCAGGGAAGAGCGGGAGGAGGAAATGAGCAGTTCTTC. This sequence encodes CASSLRWQGRAGGGNEQFF.

The chain joins TRBV5-1 to TRBJ2-1; TRBD1 might be the D (6 bases). The germline V and J ends were trimmed by 4 bases and 7 bases, with 18 bases remaining between them. This CDR3 has 15 residues. Germline V gene lookup returns CDR1 SGHRS and CDR2 YFSETQ. This CDR3 reads CASSKDSVGRNEQFF. DNA of the CDR3: TGCGCCAGCAGCAAGGACAGTGTAGGGAGAAATGAGCAGTTCTTC.

This clonotype was counted only a few times. The rearrangement joins TRBV27 to TRBJ2-5; TRBD2 matches 10 bases. Trimming took 2 bases from V and 5 from J; bases not matched to a gene: 5. The CDR3 extends over 15 amino acids. CDR1 is MNHEY and CDR2 is SMNVEV in the germline V gene (reference sequence). Here the CDR3 reads CASSLLLAGAETQYF. CDR3 nucleotide sequence: TGTGCCAGCAGTTTACTCCTAGCGGGAGCGGAGACCCAGTACTTC.

Details on this clonotype: Relative to the germline gene, one junction end is altered; a read error may explain this. V and J are TRBV7-7 and TRBJ2-3; D is unclear. CDR1 and CDR2 from the germline V gene are SSHAT and FNYEAQ (reference sequence). The CDR3 is 14 amino acids. This CDR3 reads CASRPHGSTDTQYF. For the CDR3, the DNA is TGTGCTAGCAGGCCGCACGGCAGCACAGATACGCAGTATTTT.

The J gene is TRBJ2-3, the V gene TRBV7-3; no definite D call. The V end lost 1 base, the J end lost 3 bases, and 11 bases lay between the germline ends. This CDR3 spans 15 amino acids. Germline values: CDR1 SGHTA, CDR2 FQGTGA. The CDR3 DNA reads as TGTGCCAGCAGCTTAATCGGCGGATCTACAGATACGCAGTATTTT. Its protein product is CASSLIGGSTDTQYF.